This T cell receptor (beta chain) was identified in a study of cytomegalovirus exposure and HLA in healthy donors. Whole-study context: Most donors, roughly 84% of approximately 400 genotyped, fell in the Caucasian-associated ancestry cluster.

Remarks on this clone: Its antigen is unknown.

Study-level points and caveats: In a later analysis, V- and J-gene trimming of beta chains associated with a DCLRE1C missense variant, replicated independently. Fewer N-insertions (relative to the roughly 730-donor mean) were reportedly seen in an Asian-associated ancestry cluster in a later analysis. Highly shared variants forming one cluster were likely a sequencing artifact.

The CDR3 has 16 amino acids. Per the germline V gene, CDR1 is SEHNR and CDR2 is FQNEAQ (reference sequence). Trimming removed 1 base at V and 1 base at J, with 13 bases between. PCR used 60 Vbeta primers and 13 Jbeta primers. Some clones are missing from TCRdb's copy, which holds only in-frame ones; the method was immunoSEQ multiplex PCR. Of 120,000 or so clones in the sample, about 80% were seen once. This TCR was recovered from a man aged 35 to 55 in good health and CMV-seronegative. The chain uses TRBV7-9 and TRBJ1-1; tentative D call: TRBD1 (5 bases). The sample comprised PBMCs. CDR3 loop: CASSLGASRANTEAFF. CDR3 in DNA: TGTGCCAGCAGCTTAGGTGCGTCCAGGGCGAACACTGAAGCTTTCTTT.